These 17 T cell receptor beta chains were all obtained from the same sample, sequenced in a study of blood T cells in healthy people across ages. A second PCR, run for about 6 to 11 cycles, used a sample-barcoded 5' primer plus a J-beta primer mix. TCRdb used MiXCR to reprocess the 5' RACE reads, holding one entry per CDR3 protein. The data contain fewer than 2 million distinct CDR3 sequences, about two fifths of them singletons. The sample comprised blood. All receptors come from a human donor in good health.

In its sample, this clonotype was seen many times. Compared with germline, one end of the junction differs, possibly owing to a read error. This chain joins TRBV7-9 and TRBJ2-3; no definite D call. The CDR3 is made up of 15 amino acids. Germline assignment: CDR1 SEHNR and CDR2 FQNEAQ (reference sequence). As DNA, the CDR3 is TGCGCCAGCAGCTTACGAGAAATCAGCACAGATACGCAGTATTTT. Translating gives CASSLREISTDTQYF.

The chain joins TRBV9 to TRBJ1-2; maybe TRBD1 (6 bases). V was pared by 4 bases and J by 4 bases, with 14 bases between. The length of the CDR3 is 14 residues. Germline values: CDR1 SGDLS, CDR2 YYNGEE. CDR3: CASSSRGSGYGYTF. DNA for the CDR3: TGTGCCAGCAGCTCTAGGGGGTCGGGCTATGGCTACACCTTC.

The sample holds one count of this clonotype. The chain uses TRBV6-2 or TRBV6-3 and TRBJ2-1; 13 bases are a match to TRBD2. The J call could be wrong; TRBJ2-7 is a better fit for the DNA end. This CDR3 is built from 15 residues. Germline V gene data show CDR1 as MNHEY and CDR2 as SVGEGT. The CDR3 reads CASSTLGLAGFEQYF. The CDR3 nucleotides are TGTGCCAGCAGCACACTGGGACTAGCGGGATTCGAGCAGTACTTC.

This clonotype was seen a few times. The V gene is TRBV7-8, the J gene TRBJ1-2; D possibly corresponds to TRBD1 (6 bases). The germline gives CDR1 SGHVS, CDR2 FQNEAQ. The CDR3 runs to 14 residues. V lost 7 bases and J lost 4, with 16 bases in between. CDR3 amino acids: CASTPLRGAYGYTF. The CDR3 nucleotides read TGTGCCAGCACCCCACTTCGGGGGGCCTATGGCTACACCTTC.

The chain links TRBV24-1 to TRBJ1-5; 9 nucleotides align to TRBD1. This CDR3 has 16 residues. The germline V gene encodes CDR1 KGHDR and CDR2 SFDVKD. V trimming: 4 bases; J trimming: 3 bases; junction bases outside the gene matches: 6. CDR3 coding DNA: TGTGCCACCAGTGACTCGGACAGGGGCACCAATCAGCCCCAGCATTTT. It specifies CATSDSDRGTNQPQHF.

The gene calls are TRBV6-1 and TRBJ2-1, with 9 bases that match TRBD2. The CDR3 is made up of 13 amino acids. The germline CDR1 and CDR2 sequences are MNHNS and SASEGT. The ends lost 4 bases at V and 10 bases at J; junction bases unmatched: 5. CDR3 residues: CASSGHLAGEQFF. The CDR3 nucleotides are TGTGCCAGCAGTGGGCATCTAGCGGGGGAGCAGTTCTTC.

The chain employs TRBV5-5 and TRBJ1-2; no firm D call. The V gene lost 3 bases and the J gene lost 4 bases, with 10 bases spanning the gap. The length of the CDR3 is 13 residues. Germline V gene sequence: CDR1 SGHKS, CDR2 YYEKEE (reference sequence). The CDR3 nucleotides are TGTGCCAGCAGCTCTCAGTTTACCTATGGCTACACCTTC. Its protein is CASSSQFTYGYTF. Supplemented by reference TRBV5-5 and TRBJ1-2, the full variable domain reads DAGVTQSPTHLIKTRGQQVTLRCSPISGHKSVSWYQQVLGQGPQFIFQYYEKEERGRGNFPDRFSARQFPNYSSELNVNALLLGDSALYLCASSSQFTYGYTFGSGTRLTVV.

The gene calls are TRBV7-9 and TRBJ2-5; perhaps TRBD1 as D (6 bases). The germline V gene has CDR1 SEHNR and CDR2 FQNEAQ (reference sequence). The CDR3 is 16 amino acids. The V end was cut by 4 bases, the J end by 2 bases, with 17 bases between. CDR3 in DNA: TGTGCCAGCAGCTCACGGCCGGGACAACAACAAGAGACCCAGTACTTC. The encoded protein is CASSSRPGQQQETQYF.

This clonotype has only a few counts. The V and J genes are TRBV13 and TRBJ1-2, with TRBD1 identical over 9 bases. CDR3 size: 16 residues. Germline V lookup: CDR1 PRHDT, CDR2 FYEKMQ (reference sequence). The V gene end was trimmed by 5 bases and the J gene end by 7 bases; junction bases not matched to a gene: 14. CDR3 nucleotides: TGTGCCAGCAGCATGTCGATGAACAGGGGGCAAGCTGGCTACACCTTC. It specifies CASSMSMNRGQAGYTF.

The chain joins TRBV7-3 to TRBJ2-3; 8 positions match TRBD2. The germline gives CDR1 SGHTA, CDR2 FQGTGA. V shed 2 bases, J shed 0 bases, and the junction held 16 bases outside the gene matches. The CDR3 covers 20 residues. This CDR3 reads CASSLDVGLAGESSTDTQYF. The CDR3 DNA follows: TGTGCCAGCAGCTTAGACGTAGGGCTAGCGGGCGAGTCTAGCACAGATACGCAGTATTTT. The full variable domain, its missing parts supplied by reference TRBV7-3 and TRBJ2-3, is GAGVSQTPSNKVTEKGKYVELRCDPISGHTALYWYRQSLGQGPEFLIYFQGTGAADDSGLPNDRFFAVRPEGSVSTLKIQRTERGDSAVYLCASSLDVGLAGESSTDTQYFGPGTRLTVL.

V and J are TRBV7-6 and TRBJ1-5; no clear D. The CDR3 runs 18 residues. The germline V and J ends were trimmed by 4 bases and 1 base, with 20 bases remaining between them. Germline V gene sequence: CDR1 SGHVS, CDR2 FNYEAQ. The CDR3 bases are TGTGCCAGCAGCTCCGGACCCCACGAGGTTGGGAGCAATCAGCCCCAGCATTTT. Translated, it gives CASSSGPHEVGSNQPQHF.

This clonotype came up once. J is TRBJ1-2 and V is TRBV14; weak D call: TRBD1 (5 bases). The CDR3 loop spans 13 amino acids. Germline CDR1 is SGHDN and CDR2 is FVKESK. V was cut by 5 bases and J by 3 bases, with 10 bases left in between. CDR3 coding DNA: TGTGCCAGCAGCGAGGACATCGACTATGGCTACACCTTC. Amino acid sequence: CASSEDIDYGYTF.

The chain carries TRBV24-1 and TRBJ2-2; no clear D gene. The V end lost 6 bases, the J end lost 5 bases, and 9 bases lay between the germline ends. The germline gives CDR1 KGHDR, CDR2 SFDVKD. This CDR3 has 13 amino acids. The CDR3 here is CATSPGPTGELFF. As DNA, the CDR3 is TGTGCCACCAGTCCCGGGCCAACCGGGGAGCTGTTTTTT.

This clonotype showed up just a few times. CDR3 DNA sequence: TGCAGTGCTAGAGAGGGCGGGGCCTACGAGCAGTACTTC. It is translated as CSAREGGAYEQYF. The chain is built from TRBV20-1 and TRBJ2-7; TRBD2 is a possible D gene (6 bases). CDR1 and CDR2 from the germline V gene are DFQATT and SNEGSKA (reference sequence). The CDR3 extends over 13 amino acids. The V end lost 0 bases, the J end lost 2 bases, and 8 bases lay between the germline ends.

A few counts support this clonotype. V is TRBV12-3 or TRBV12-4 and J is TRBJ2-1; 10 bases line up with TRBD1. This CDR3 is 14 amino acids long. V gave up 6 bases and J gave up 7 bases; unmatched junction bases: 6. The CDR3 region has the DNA TGTGCCAGCAGCCGGACAGGGGGGGTGAATGAGCAGTTCTTC. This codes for CASSRTGGVNEQFF.

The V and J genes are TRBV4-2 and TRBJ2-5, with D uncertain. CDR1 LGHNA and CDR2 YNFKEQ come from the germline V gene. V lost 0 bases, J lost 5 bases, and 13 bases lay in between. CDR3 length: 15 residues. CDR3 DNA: TGTGCCAGCAGCCAAGAGATAGGGTTGGGGGAGACCCAGTACTTC. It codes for CASSQEIGLGETQYF.

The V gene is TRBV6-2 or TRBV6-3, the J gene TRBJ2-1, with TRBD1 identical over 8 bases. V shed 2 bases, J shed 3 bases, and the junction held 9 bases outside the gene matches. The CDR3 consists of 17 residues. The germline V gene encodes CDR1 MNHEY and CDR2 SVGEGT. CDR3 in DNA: TGTGCCAGCAGTTACGCGCGACAGGGGCCTCACTACAATGAGCAGTTCTTC. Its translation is CASSYARQGPHYNEQFF.